This T cell receptor beta chain is drawn from a study of blood T cell repertoires in COVID-19. In the study overall: In each case, the material was cDNA or gDNA derived from T cells, B-cell-depleted T cells, or PBMCs.

Per the original methods: Scientists estimated how many nucleated cells there were by amplifying reference gene primers. Sequencing was performed with immunoSEQ multiplex PCR; in TCRdb, only in-frame clones are kept and a portion is missing. That table supplies the V and J calls and clone size; D and trimming were determined from the DNA. The sample consists of more than 250,000 clones, approximately 86% of them appearing once. V lost 4 bases, J lost 6 bases, and 7 bases lay in between. Germline V lookup: CDR1 SGHKS, CDR2 YYEKEE (reference sequence). The CDR3 sequence is 12 residues long. This clone was observed a few times.

This chain connects TRBV5-5 to TRBJ2-2, with no clear D. The clonotype was recovered from a woman aged 25 to 45 who had recovered from COVID-19. Sequencing input: peripheral blood. The CDR3 sequence: CASSGPAGELFF. The CDR3 nucleotides read TGTGCCAGCAGCGGCCCCGCCGGGGAGCTGTTTTTT.